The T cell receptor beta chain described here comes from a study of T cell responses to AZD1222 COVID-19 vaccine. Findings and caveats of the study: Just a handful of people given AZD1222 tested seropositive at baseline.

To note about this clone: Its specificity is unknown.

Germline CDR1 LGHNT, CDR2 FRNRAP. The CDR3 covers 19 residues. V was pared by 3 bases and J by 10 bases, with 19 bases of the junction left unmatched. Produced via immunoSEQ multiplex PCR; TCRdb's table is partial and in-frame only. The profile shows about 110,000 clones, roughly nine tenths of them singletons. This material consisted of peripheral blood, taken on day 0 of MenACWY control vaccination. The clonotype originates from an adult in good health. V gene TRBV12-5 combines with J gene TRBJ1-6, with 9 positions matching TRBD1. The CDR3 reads CASGLAYRGQGSFMSPLHF. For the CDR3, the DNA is TGTGCTAGTGGTTTAGCGTATAGGGGACAGGGAAGTTTTATGTCACCCCTCCACTTT.